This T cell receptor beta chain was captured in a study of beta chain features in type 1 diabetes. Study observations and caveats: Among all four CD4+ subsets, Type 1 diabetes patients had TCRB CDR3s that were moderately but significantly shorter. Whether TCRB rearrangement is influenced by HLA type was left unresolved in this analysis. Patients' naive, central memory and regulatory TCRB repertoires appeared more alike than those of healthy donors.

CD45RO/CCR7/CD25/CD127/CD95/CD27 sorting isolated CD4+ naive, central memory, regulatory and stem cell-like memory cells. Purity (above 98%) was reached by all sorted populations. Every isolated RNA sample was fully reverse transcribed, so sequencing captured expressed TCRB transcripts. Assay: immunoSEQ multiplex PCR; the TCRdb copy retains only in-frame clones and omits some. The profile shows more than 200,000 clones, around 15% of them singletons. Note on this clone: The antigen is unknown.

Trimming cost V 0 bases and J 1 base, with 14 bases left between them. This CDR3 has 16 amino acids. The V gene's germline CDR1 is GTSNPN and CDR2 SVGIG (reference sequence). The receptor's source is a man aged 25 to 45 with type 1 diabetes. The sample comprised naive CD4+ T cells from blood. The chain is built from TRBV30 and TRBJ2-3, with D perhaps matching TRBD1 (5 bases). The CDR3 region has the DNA TGTGCCTGGAGTGTATGGTGGGGCACGGGCACAGATACGCAGTATTTT. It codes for CAWSVWWGTGTDTQYF. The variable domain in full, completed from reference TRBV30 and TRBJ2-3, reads SQTIHQWPATLVQPVGSPLSLECTVEGTSNPNLYWYRQAAGRGLQLLFYSVGIGQISSEVPQNLSASRPQDRQFILSSKKLLLSDSGFYLCAWSVWWGTGTDTQYFGPGTRLTVL.